This T cell receptor beta chain was captured in a study of blood T cell repertoires in COVID-19. Study processing details: Estimation of nucleated cell counts relied on the amplification of reference gene primers. TCRdb's table, derived via immunoSEQ multiplex PCR, lists solely in-frame clones and lacks some. Clone size and V and J calls were adopted from that table, with D and trimming inferred from the DNA. The sample holds fewer than 200,000 clones; over 60% are singletons and the top ten take about 7.8%. Sequencing input: peripheral blood. The TCR comes from a man aged 55 to 70 with acute or convalescent COVID-19.

In nucleotides, the CDR3 is TGTGCCAGCAGTGAAGCGCTCGGAGGGCTGGAAGGCTACACCTTC. As protein: CASSEALGGLEGYTF. This chain links TRBV2 with TRBJ1-2; no firm D call. Looked up from germline, CDR1 is SNHLY and CDR2 is FYNNEI. The V end was cut by 0 bases, the J end by 8 bases, with 16 bases between. This CDR3 has 15 residues.